The rows below give T cell receptor beta chains drawn from one sample of a study of blood T cell repertoires in COVID-19. Using immunoSEQ multiplex PCR, the repertoire was profiled, and TCRdb retains in-frame clones only, with some absent. The table has approximately 200,000 clones, more than 65% seen once; the top ten hold less than 9.5%. The specimen was PBMCs or T cells enriched from blood (not recorded which). The receptors were sampled from a man aged 40-49 years who had recovered from COVID-19. The conserved cysteine and the conserved F or W are not part of the CDR3 here. The size entry is marked missing in some rows and otherwise reads once, few, many or a size class.

ASSYSVNTNTEAF | TRBJ1-1 | - | TRBV6-5
ASSSDRGNEKLF | TRBJ1-4 | once | TRBV7-2
ASSAENRNSPLH | TRBJ1-6 | once | TRBV9
ASSLSRGGDEQF | TRBJ2-1 | - | TRBV27
ASSLQGSNQPQH | TRBJ1-5 | - | TRBV7-9
ATSRDLSYGYT | TRBJ1-2 | - | TRBV15
ASSYENQPQH | TRBJ1-5 | - | TRBV19
ASRTSGQGYTEAF | TRBJ1-1 | - | TRBV28
ASSLSRELF | TRBJ1-4 | - | TRBV12-3/TRBV12-4
ASSQERLAGGFNEQF | TRBJ2-1 | once | TRBV3-1/TRBV3-2
ASSLGGRSGGYT | TRBJ1-2 | - | TRBV13
ASSIQMGQDYGYT | TRBJ1-2 | - | TRBV5-4
ASSHLGSVRVETQY | TRBJ2-5 | - | TRBV4-3
ASSWRGGGSNSPLH | TRBJ1-6 | - | TRBV7-9
ASSPRGGINYGYT | TRBJ1-2 | once | TRBV5-4
ASSIPQGVTEKLF | TRBJ1-4 | - | TRBV7-9
ASTLGAVNTEAF | TRBJ1-1 | - | TRBV2
ASSEEDRAEIEKNIQY | TRBJ2-4 | - | TRBV2
ASSHTIGLASNEQF | TRBJ2-1 | - | TRBV18
ASSPQRQGRYNSPLH | TRBJ1-6 | - | TRBV27
ASSLYQGPNEKLF | TRBJ1-4 | - | TRBV7-9
ATSDRGQGTDTQY | TRBJ2-3 | - | TRBV24-1
ASSPGTANVNTEAF | TRBJ1-1 | - | TRBV5-6
ASSKAGQLNEKLF | TRBJ1-4 | - | TRBV7-9
ASSTLAGGSDEQF | TRBJ2-1 | - | TRBV7-9
ASSEGGVKAF | TRBJ1-1 | - | TRBV2
ASSQDRGGTGELF | TRBJ2-2 | - | TRBV4-1
ASSSPLLAESYNEQF | TRBJ2-1 | - | TRBV28
ATQVVRASNYGYT | TRBJ1-2 | - | TRBV6-5
ASSSQTSAADTQY | TRBJ2-3 | few | TRBV7-6
ASSFTAVRLYNSPLH | TRBJ1-6 | - | TRBV27
ASSQSYSPLH | TRBJ1-6 | - | TRBV3-1/TRBV3-2
ASSRRGNQPQH | TRBJ1-5 | - | TRBV11-3
ASCQGVSPLH | TRBJ1-6 | - | TRBV7-9
ASSMYRGRSTEAF | TRBJ1-1 | - | TRBV19
ASSNQGAVSQPQH | TRBJ1-5 | - | TRBV5-4
ASSSFPDRDNQPQH | TRBJ1-5 | - | TRBV28
ASSLADGRLEAF | TRBJ1-1 | - | TRBV5-1
ASSSAYRGPNSPLH | TRBJ1-6 | - | TRBV5-1
ASSPRAYGYT | TRBJ1-2 | - | TRBV18
ASRWPLQGRNSGANVLT | TRBJ2-6 | - | TRBV5-1
ASSGLLENEKLF | TRBJ1-4 | - | TRBV6-1
ASSLRDRGSSGANVLT | TRBJ2-6 | - | TRBV7-8
AWSVVLGYGYT | TRBJ1-2 | - | TRBV30
ASSTTPAGSNQPQH | TRBJ1-5 | - | TRBV19
ATSRGDSGHTGELF | TRBJ2-2 | - | TRBV15
ASSYSLLSVDYGYT | TRBJ1-2 | - | TRBV6-5